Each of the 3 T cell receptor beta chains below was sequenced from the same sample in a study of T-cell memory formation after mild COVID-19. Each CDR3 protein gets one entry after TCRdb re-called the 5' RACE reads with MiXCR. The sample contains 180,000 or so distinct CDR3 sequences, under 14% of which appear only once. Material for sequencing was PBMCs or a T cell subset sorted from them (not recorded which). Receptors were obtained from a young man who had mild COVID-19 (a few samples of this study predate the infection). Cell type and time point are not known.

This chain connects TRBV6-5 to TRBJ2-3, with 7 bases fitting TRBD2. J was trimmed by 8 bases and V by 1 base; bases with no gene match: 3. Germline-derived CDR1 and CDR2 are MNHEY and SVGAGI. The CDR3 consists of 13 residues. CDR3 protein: CASSYFSSGTQYF. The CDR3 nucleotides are TGTGCCAGCAGTTACTTCTCTAGCGGTACGCAGTATTTT.

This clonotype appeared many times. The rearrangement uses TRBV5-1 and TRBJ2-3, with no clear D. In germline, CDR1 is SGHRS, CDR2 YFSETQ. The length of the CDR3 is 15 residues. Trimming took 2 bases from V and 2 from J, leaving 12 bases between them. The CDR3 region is CASSFDGLYTDTQYF. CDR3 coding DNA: TGCGCCAGCAGCTTCGACGGCCTCTACACAGATACGCAGTATTTT.

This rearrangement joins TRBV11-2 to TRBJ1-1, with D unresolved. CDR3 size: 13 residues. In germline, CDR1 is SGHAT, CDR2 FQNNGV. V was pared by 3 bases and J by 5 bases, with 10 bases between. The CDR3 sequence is CASSLNGETEAFF. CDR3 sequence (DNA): TGTGCCAGCAGCTTGAACGGGGAGACTGAAGCTTTCTTT.